A selection of T cell receptor beta chains follows, all from one sample in a study of sequential checkpoint blockade in melanoma. Data came from immunoSEQ multiplex PCR; TCRdb stores just in-frame clones and leaves some out. The table records fewer than 25,000 clones, approximately 80% of them present only once. Sequencing used CD8+ T cells sorted from blood (inferred from file names), obtained from a patient given nivolumab and ipilimumab in sequence. These receptors all stem from a human donor with melanoma. Each CDR3 is given without its conserved first and last residue. Fields, in order: V gene, J gene, CDR3 protein.

TRBV11-1	TRBJ2-1	ASSTIQESNEQF
TRBV7-9	TRBJ2-7	ASSSHRGGTGGRGDEQY
TRBV6-5	TRBJ1-5	ASSPLGGGYQPQH
TRBV5-1	TRBJ1-1	ASSLRGRVGRKNTEAF
TRBV5-1	TRBJ2-1	ASSSPSSGRRSYNEQF
TRBV6-5	TRBJ2-7	ASREAGEQY
TRBV27	TRBJ2-7	ASSLGVTSGEQY
TRBV10-3	TRBJ2-1	AISEAYVRGRERDSYNEQF
TRBV5-1	-	ASSLGTYEQY
TRBV28	-	ASRKTVSYEQY
TRBV2	TRBJ2-7	ASRFPEGYEQY
TRBV30	TRBJ1-5	AWTPGDSNQPQH
TRBV27	TRBJ2-7	ASTINAGERGLEQY
TRBV9	TRBJ1-6	ASSLGQGRTPLH
TRBV18	TRBJ1-5	ASSPSRGGFGQPQH
TRBV28	TRBJ2-5	ASSLSASGGARETQY
TRBV5-6	TRBJ2-3	ASSLAWQYTDTQY
TRBV11-3	TRBJ2-1	ASSFLGGWGRINEQF
TRBV11-2	TRBJ2-7	ASSLVTDYEQY
TRBV5-6	TRBJ2-7	ASSWGQGTYEQY
TRBV5-5	TRBJ2-7	ASSLSFELAGDLYEQY
TRBV4-3	TRBJ2-7	ASSQTLDRGGYEQY
TRBV21-1	TRBJ2-7	ASSNETPNSGRGRSFYEQY
TRBV5-1	TRBJ2-5	ASSLLRETQY
TRBV10-1	TRBJ2-7	ASSDGTAYEQY
TRBV27	TRBJ2-7	ASARERTYEQY
TRBV7-9	TRBJ1-2	ASSSYSGGETNYGYT
TRBV10-3	TRBJ1-2	ATAGDYGYT
TRBV18	TRBJ2-1	ASSPPRGQIREQF
TRBV6-6	TRBJ2-1	ASSPGTIYNEQF
TRBV4-1	TRBJ1-4	ASSQVRVANEKLF
TRBV30	TRBJ1-2	AWRDRGKHYGYT
TRBV19	TRBJ1-5	ASSDYNQPQH
TRBV2	TRBJ2-7	ASGDSNNLSQY